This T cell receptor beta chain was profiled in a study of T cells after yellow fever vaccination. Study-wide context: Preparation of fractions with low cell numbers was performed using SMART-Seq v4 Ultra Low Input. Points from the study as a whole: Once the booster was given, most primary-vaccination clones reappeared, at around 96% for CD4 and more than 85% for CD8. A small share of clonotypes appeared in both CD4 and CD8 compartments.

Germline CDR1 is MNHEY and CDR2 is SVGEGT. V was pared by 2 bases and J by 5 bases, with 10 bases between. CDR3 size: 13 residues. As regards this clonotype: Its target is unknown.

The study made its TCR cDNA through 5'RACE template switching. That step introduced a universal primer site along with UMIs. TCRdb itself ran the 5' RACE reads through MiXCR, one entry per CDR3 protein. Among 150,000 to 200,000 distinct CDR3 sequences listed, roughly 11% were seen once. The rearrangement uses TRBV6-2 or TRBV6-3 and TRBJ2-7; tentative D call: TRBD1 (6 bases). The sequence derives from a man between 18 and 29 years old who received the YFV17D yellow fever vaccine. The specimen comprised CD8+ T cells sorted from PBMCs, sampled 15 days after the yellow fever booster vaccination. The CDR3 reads CASSYGRGDEQYF. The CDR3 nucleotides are TGTGCCAGCAGTTACGGCAGGGGCGACGAGCAGTACTTC.